The rows below give T cell receptor beta chains drawn from one sample of a study of blood T cell repertoires in COVID-19. The method was immunoSEQ multiplex PCR; TCRdb's version includes in-frame clones alone and lacks a portion of them. The sample has 140,000 to 150,000 clones, more than 75% seen once. Sequencing was carried out using PBMCs or T cells enriched from blood (not recorded which). Every receptor here comes from a man between 60 and 70 years old who had recovered from COVID-19. The CDR3 runs from the conserved cysteine through the conserved F or W. D genes are given only for firm matches. Where a row states a size, it is once, few, many or the class of an expanded clone; other rows omit it.

D	size	V	J	DNA	CDR3
-	-	TRBV6-5	TRBJ1-5	TGTGCCAGCAGTTACGCGGGTGGGAATCAGCCCCAGCATTTT	CASSYAGGNQPQHF
-	-	TRBV5-1	TRBJ2-5	TGCGCCAGCAGTGGGAGCCTACAAGAGACCCAGTACTTC	CASSGSLQETQYF
-	-	TRBV2	TRBJ2-1	TGTGCCAGCAGCACTAGAGGGGGGGCCTGGAATGAGCAGTTCTTC	CASSTRGGAWNEQFF
-	-	TRBV6-2/TRBV6-3	TRBJ2-7	TGTGCCAGCAGTCCGGGGAATCCCTACGAGCAGTACTTC	CASSPGNPYEQYF
-	-	TRBV6-6	TRBJ2-2	TGTGCCAGCAGTTCTGCCGGGACACAGAACACCGGGGAGCTGTTTTTT	CASSSAGTQNTGELFF
TRBD2	-	TRBV14	TRBJ2-7	TGTGCCAGCAGCGGAAGCGGGAGCGCCGGTTACGAGCAGTACTTC	CASSGSGSAGYEQYF
TRBD1	-	TRBV28	TRBJ2-1	TGTGCCAGCAGGCCCGAACCCGGGACAGGGGGCAAATCCTCCTACAATGAGCAGTTCTTC	CASRPEPGTGGKSSYNEQFF
-	-	TRBV11-3	TRBJ2-7	TGTGCCAGCAGCTTAGGCAGGCCGCGAGCCGAGCAGTACTTC	CASSLGRPRAEQYF
-	-	TRBV12-5	TRBJ2-5	TGTGCTAGTGGTTTCGGGGTTGGTGAGACCCAGTACTTC	CASGFGVGETQYF
-	few	TRBV6-5	TRBJ2-3	TGTGCCAGCAGTTACGGGGAGGGAGGGGGTGATACGCAGTATTTT	CASSYGEGGGDTQYF